This T cell receptor (beta chain) stems from a study of T cells in Graves' hyperthyroidism and ophthalmopathy. Study context: Peripheral blood collection took place at initial diagnosis, before any treatment.

This clonotype was observed many times. Antigen specificity is unknown. Study findings and constraints: Ophthalmopathy was predicted by the model a median of approximately 6.6 months ahead of onset. Blood samples included most of the expanded thyroid clonotypes exceeding 0.001.

TCR beta CDR3 regions were amplified from RNA transcripts. An initial round of RT-PCR targeting the TCR CDR3 relied on the HTBI primer set. TCRdb redid the calling of the multiplex PCR reads with MiXCR, one entry per CDR3 protein. This table holds some 600,000 distinct CDR3 sequences, 14% found once. The CDR3 has 14 residues. The germline V gene encodes CDR1 MNHEY and CDR2 SMNVEV (reference sequence). Trimming at V came to 3 bases and at J to 3 bases, leaving 4 bases not matched to a gene. The blood sample predates any ophthalmopathy symptoms, coming from first hyperthyroidism diagnosis. The genes are TRBV27 and TRBJ2-7; TRBD1 matches 8 bases. This receptor was identified in a woman aged 25 to 39 with Graves' hyperthyroidism that later progressed to Graves' ophthalmopathy. The material sequenced was blood. The CDR3: CASSLYRGVYEQYF. CDR3 nucleotide sequence: TGTGCCAGCAGTTTGTACAGGGGGGTCTACGAGCAGTACTTC.